These T cell receptor beta chains were read from a single sample in a study of graft-versus-host responses after intestinal transplantation. The data were produced by immunoSEQ multiplex PCR, yet TCRdb's version contains in-frame clones alone and is incomplete. The table includes approximately 18,000 clones, over 90% detected once. This sample comprised PBMCs, obtained 23 days after intestinal transplant. These receptors all stem from a human patient who received an intestinal transplant, so some T cells may come from the graft donor. Both conserved end residues are part of each CDR3. The D gene is left open where the match is weak. Rows may omit the clone size; those that give it use once, few, many or a size class.

>TRBJ1-5|TRBV6-1|.|.
TGTGCCAGCAGTCCCAGAGGGGCCCAGCATTTT
CASSPRGAQHF
>TRBJ2-1|TRBV7-7|TRBD2|.
TGTGCCAGCAGCCTAGCGGACCCGATGGGGTTCTTC
CASSLADPMGFF
>TRBJ1-6|TRBV6-5|.|.
TGTGCCAGCAGTTCAACAGGGCCCTATAATTCACCCCTCCACTTT
CASSSTGPYNSPLHF
>TRBJ2-1|TRBV7-3|TRBD1|.
TGTGCCAGCAGCCTTACCGGGACAGGGGGAAATGAGCAGTTCTTC
CASSLTGTGGNEQFF
>TRBJ2-7|TRBV28|TRBD1|.
TGTGCCAGCACCGGGACAGGGGAGTCCTACGAGCAGTACTTC
CASTGTGESYEQYF
>TRBJ2-3|TRBV6-5|TRBD2|.
TGTGCCAGCACGGCTAGCGGGCTCACAGATACGCAGTATTTT
CASTASGLTDTQYF
>TRBJ2-7|TRBV10-1|TRBD1|.
TGCGCCAGCAGTGAACCGGGACAGGGGTACGAGCAGTACTTC
CASSEPGQGYEQYF
>TRBJ2-5|TRBV10-3|.|.
TGTGCCATCAGTGGGGCGGCACAACAAGAGACCCAGTACTTC
CAISGAAQQETQYF
>TRBJ2-3|TRBV18|TRBD2|.
TGTGCCAGCTCACCGACTAGCGGGCTTAGCACAGATACGCAGTATTTT
CASSPTSGLSTDTQYF
>TRBJ2-3|TRBV19|TRBD1|.
TGTGCCAGTAGTACTCAGGGGGCTCGCACAGATACGCAGTATTTT
CASSTQGARTDTQYF
>TRBJ1-2|TRBV15|TRBD1|.
TGTGCCACCAGCAGAGAAAGGGGGCGAGTCGATGGCTACACCTTC
CATSRERGRVDGYTF
>TRBJ2-5|TRBV7-8|.|.
TGTGCCAGCAGCTTATATGAGCGGGTGATAGGAGAGACCCAGTACTTC
CASSLYERVIGETQYF
>TRBJ2-4|TRBV5-6|.|.
TGTGCCAGCAGCTTGGATGGGGACATTCAGTACTTC
CASSLDGDIQYF
>TRBJ1-2|TRBV9|TRBD1|.
TGTGCCAGCAGCGCGCCAGGGGGGACCTTGGCAGGGATTAACTATGGCTACACCTTC
CASSAPGGTLAGINYGYTF
>TRBJ2-5|TRBV9|.|.
TGTGCCAGCACCGTAATGGAGGGGCGCGGGGAGACCCAGTACTTC
CASTVMEGRGETQYF
>TRBJ2-2|TRBV1|.|.
TGCACCAGCAGCCAAGAAGGCCTTCACACCGGGGAGCTGTTTTTT
CTSSQEGLHTGELFF
>TRBJ2-1|TRBV5-1|.|.
TGCGCCAGCAGCCCCGACCTAGCGAATGAGCAGTTCTTC
CASSPDLANEQFF
>TRBJ2-1|TRBV28|TRBD2|.
TGTGCCAGCAGTTTATGGATCGAGCGGGAGGGCCCCTCCTACAATGAGCAGTTCTTC
CASSLWIEREGPSYNEQFF
>TRBJ2-2|TRBV7-7|.|.
TGTGCCAGCAGCTTAGGGGCACGGGGGAACACCGGGGAGCTGTTTTTT
CASSLGARGNTGELFF
>TRBJ1-1|TRBV4-3|.|.
TGCGCCAGCAGCCACAGGGGTGGGGATTCAAGGGTCGAAGCTTTCTTT
CASSHRGGDSRVEAFF
>TRBJ2-7|TRBV21-1|.|once
TGTGCCAGCAGATCCTCCGGGACTAGCTGCTACGAGCAGTACTTC
CASRSSGTSCYEQYF
>TRBJ1-1|TRBV27|.|once
TGTGCCAGCAGTTTATCCCAGGCCATAGGGGTCACTGAAGCTTTCTTT
CASSLSQAIGVTEAFF
>TRBJ1-1|TRBV27|TRBD1|.
TGTGCCAGCAGATCCCAAACAGGGGGCGCTTGGGTCCTCACTGAAGCTTTCTTT
CASRSQTGGAWVLTEAFF
>TRBJ2-5|TRBV2|.|.
TGTGCCGGAGCGTGGGGGGAAGAGACCCAGTACTTC
CAGAWGEETQYF
>TRBJ1-1|TRBV28|.|.
TGTGCCAGCAGTACGAACACTGAAGCTTTCTTT
CASSTNTEAFF
>TRBJ2-3|TRBV11-2|TRBD1|.
TGTGCCAGCAGCTGGGACAGGGGGACCACAGATACGCAGTATTTT
CASSWDRGTTDTQYF
>TRBJ2-7|TRBV27|.|.
TGTGCCAGCAGTTTAAGTCCGGGACGCACCTACGAGCAGTACTTC
CASSLSPGRTYEQYF
>TRBJ2-3|TRBV5-1|.|once
TGCGCCAGCAGCTTGGAGGCTGGGATGAGGGTTTATACGCAGTATTTT
CASSLEAGMRVYTQYF
>TRBJ2-7|TRBV27|TRBD2|.
TGTGCCAGCAGCCTACAGGGTCTGGTAGCGGGATTTCCTTACGAGCAGTACTTC
CASSLQGLVAGFPYEQYF
>TRBJ1-2|TRBV4-1|.|.
TGCGCCAGCAGCCTAATACGACCGCCTGTGACCGAAAACTATGGCTACACCTTC
CASSLIRPPVTENYGYTF
>TRBJ2-3|TRBV19|.|once
TGTGCCAGTAGTATGACCGCCCAGATAGAAAGGGTCTTTTCTACAGATACGCAGTATTTT
CASSMTAQIERVFSTDTQYF
>TRBJ2-3|TRBV14|.|.
TGTGCCAGCAGCCAAGTCCGCGGCCCCACAGATACGCAGTATTTT
CASSQVRGPTDTQYF
>TRBJ1-2|TRBV19|.|.
TGTGCCAGTACGCCAACCAACTATGGCTACACCTTC
CASTPTNYGYTF
>TRBJ2-3|TRBV30|.|.
TGTGCCTGGAGTGTGTTTCAAGTTACGCAGTATTTT
CAWSVFQVTQYF
>TRBJ2-3|TRBV5-6|.|.
TGTGCCAGCAGCTTGAACGCGGGGCTAACAGATACGCAGTATTTT
CASSLNAGLTDTQYF
>TRBJ2-3|TRBV11-3|.|.
TGTGCCAGCAGCTTAGGTGACTCGGCAGATACGCAGTATTTT
CASSLGDSADTQYF
>TRBJ1-2|TRBV15|.|.
TGTGCCACCAGCAGAGATCCCAACTATGGCTACACCTTC
CATSRDPNYGYTF
>TRBJ1-1|TRBV6-1|.|.
TGTGCCAGCGGGCTGAACACTGAAGCTTTCTTT
CASGLNTEAFF